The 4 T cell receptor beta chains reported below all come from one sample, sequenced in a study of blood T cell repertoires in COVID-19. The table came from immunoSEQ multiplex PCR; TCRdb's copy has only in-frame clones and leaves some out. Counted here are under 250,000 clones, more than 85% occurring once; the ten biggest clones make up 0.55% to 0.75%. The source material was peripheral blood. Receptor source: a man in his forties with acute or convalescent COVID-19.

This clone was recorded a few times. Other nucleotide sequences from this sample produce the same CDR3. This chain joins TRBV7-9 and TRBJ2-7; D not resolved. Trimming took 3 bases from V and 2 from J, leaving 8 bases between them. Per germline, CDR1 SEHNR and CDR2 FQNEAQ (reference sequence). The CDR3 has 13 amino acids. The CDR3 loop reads CASSFQVAYEQYF. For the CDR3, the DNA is TGTGCCAGCAGCTTCCAGGTCGCCTACGAGCAGTACTTC.

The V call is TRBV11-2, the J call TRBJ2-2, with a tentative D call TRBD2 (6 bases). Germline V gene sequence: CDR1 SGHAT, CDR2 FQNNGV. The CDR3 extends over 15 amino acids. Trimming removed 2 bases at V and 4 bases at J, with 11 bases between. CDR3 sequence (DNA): TGTGCCAGCAGCTTAAGGCTAGCGAGCACCGGGGAGCTGTTTTTT. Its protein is CASSLRLASTGELFF.

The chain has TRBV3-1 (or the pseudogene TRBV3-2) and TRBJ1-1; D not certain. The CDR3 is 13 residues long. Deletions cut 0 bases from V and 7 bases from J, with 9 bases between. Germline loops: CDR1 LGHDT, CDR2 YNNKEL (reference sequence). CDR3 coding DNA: TGTGCCAGCAGCCAAGATGATGGGAGTGAAGCTTTCTTT. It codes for CASSQDDGSEAFF.

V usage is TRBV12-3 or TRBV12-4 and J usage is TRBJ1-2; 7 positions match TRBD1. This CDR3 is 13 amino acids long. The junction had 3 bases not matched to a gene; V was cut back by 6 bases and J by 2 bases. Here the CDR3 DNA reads TGTGCCAGCAGCGGGGACAGAAACTATGGCTACACCTTC. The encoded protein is CASSGDRNYGYTF.